This T cell receptor beta chain was captured in a study of CD8 T cells in Susac syndrome. This CDR3 contains 16 residues. With 8 bases removed from V and 5 bases from J, the gap between germline ends came to 24 bases. CDR1 and CDR2 from the germline V gene are KGHSH and LQKENI. cDNA came from around 0.54 to 1 ug RNA primed by random hexamers. With immunoSEQ multiplex PCR, TCR beta CDR3 was amplified across 54 Vbeta and 13 Jbeta. TCRdb passed the immunoSEQ multiplex PCR reads through MiXCR, listing each CDR3 protein once. The sample yields about 180,000 distinct CDR3 sequences, about 96% seen once. The V gene is TRBV18, the J gene TRBJ1-2, with D perhaps TRBD1 (6 bases). The TCR was taken from a human donor with Susac syndrome. Material: CD4+ T cells from PBMCs. In DNA form, the CDR3 reads TGTGCCAGCCAATCCTTACCTCGGACAGAAAATTATGGCTACACCTTC. Translating gives CASQSLPRTENYGYTF.